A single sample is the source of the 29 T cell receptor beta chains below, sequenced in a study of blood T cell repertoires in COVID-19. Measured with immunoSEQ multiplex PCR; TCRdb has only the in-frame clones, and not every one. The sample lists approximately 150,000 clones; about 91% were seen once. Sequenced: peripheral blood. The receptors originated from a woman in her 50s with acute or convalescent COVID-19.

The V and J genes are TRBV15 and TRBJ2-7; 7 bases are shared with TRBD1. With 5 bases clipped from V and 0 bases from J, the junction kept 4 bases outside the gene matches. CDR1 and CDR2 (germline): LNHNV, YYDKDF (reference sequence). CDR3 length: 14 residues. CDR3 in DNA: TGTGCCACCAGCCCGGGACAGAGCTCCTACGAGCAGTACTTC. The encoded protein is CATSPGQSSYEQYF.

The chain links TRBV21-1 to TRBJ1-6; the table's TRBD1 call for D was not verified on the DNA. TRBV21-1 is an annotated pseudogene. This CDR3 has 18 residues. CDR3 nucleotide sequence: TGTGCCAGCAGCAAAGCGGCAGGGCAGAGCTCCTATAATTCACCCCTCCACTTT. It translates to CASSKAAGQSSYNSPLHF.

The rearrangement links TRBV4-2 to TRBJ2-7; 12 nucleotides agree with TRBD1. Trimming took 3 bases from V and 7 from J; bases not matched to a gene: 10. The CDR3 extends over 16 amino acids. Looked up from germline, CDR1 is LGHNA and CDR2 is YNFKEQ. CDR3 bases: TGTGCCAGCAGCCAGAGGGTAGGGACAGGGGGCAAGGAGCAGTACTTC. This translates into CASSQRVGTGGKEQYF.

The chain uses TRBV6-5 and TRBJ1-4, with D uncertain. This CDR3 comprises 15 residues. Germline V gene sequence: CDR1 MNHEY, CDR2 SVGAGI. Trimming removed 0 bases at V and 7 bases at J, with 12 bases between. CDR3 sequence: CASSYSGGWGEKLFF. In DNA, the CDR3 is TGTGCCAGCAGTTACTCCGGAGGGTGGGGTGAAAAACTGTTTTTT.

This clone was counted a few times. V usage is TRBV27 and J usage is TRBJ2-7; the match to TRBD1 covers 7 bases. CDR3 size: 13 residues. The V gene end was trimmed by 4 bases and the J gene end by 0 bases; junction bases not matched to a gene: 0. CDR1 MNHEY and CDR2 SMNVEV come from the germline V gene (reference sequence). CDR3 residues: CASSWTGSYEQYF. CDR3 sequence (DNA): TGTGCCAGCAGTTGGACAGGCTCCTACGAGCAGTACTTC.

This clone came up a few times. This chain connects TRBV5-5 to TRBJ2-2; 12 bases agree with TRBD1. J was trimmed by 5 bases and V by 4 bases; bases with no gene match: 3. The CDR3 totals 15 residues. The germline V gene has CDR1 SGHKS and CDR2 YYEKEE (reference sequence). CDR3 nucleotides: TGTGCCAGCAGCCGGGACAGGGGGCAAACCGGGGAGCTGTTTTTT. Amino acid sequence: CASSRDRGQTGELFF. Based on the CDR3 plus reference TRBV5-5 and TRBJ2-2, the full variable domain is DAGVTQSPTHLIKTRGQQVTLRCSPISGHKSVSWYQQVLGQGPQFIFQYYEKEERGRGNFPDRFSARQFPNYSSELNVNALLLGDSALYLCASSRDRGQTGELFFGEGSRLTVL.

The CDR3 region has the DNA TGTGCCAGCACCCCATGGGGGCAGGAAGAGACCCAGTACTTC. Its protein product is CASTPWGQEETQYF. V and J are TRBV3-1 (or the pseudogene TRBV3-2) and TRBJ2-5, with TRBD1 as a possible D gene (6 bases). The V gene lost 7 bases and the J gene lost 3 bases, with 15 bases spanning the gap. The germline V gene has CDR1 LGHDT and CDR2 YNNKEL (reference sequence). The length of the CDR3 is 14 residues.

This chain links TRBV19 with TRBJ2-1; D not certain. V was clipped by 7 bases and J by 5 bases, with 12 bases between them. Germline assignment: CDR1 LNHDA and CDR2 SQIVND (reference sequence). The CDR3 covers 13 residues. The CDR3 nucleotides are TGTGCCAGTATGGCTAGATTAGACAATGAGCAGTTCTTC. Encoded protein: CASMARLDNEQFF.

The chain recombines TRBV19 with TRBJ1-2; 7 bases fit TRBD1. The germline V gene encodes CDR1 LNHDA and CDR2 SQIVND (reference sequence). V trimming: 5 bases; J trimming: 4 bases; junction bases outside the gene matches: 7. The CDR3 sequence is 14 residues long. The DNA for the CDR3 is TGTGCCAGTAGTCTCCGAACAGGGGTCTATGGCTACACCTTC. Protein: CASSLRTGVYGYTF.

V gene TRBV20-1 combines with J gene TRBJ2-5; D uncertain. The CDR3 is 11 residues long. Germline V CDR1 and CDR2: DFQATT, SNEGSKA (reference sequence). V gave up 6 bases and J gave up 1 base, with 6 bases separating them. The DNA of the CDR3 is TGCAGTGCACAAACCCAAGAGACCCAGTACTTC. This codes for CSAQTQETQYF.

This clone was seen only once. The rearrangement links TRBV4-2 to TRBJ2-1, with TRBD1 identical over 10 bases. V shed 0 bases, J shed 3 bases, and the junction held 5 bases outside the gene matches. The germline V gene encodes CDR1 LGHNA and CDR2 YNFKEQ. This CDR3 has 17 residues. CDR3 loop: CASSQEGWTGGYNEQFF. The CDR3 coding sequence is TGTGCCAGCAGCCAAGAAGGTTGGACAGGGGGCTACAATGAGCAGTTCTTC.

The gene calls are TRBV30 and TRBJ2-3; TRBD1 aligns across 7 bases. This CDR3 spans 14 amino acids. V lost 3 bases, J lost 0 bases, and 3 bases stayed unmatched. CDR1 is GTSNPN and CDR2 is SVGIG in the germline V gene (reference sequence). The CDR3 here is CAWRTGPSTDTQYF. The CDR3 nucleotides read TGTGCCTGGAGGACAGGGCCTAGCACAGATACGCAGTATTTT.

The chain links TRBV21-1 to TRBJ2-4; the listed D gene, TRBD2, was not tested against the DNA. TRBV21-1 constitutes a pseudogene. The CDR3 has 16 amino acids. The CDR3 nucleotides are TGTGCCAGCTGGGGACTAGCGGGAGAGTCCAAAAACATTCAGTACTTC. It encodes CASWGLAGESKNIQYF.

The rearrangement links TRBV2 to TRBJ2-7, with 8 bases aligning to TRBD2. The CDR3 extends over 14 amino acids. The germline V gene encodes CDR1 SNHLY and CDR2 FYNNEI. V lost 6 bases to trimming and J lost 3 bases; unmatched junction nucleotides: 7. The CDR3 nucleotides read TGTGCCAGCAGGAGACTAGCGAACGACTACGAGCAGTACTTC. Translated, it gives CASRRLANDYEQYF.

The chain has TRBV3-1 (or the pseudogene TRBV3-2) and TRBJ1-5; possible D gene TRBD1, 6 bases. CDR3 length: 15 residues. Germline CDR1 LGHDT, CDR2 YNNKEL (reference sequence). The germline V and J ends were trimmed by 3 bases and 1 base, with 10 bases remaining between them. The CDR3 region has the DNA TGTGCCAGCAGCCACCAGGGGCTCAGCAATCAGCCCCAGCATTTT. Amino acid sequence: CASSHQGLSNQPQHF.

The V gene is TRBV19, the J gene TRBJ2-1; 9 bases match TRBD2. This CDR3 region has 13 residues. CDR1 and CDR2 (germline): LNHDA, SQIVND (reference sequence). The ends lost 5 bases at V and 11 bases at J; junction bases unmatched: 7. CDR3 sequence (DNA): TGTGCCAGTAGTCGCCTGACTAGCGGACAGCAGTTCTTC. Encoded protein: CASSRLTSGQQFF.

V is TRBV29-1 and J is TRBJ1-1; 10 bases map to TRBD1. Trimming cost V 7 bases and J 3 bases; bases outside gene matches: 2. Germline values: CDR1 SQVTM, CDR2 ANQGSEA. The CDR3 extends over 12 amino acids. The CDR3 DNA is TGCAGCGGAGGACAGGGGGACACTGAAGCTTTCTTT. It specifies CSGGQGDTEAFF. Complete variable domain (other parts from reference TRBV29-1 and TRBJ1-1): SAVISQKPSRDICQRGTSLTIQCQVDSQVTMMFWYRQQPGQSLTLIATANQGSEATYESGFVIDKFPISRPNLTFSTLTVSNMSPEDSSIYLCSGGQGDTEAFFGQGTRLTVV.

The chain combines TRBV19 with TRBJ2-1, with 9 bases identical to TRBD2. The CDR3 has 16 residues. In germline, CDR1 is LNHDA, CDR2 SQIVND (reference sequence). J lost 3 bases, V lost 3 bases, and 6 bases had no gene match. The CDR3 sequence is CASSISLTSGYNEQFF. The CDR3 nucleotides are TGTGCCAGTAGTATTAGTTTGACTAGCGGCTACAATGAGCAGTTCTTC.

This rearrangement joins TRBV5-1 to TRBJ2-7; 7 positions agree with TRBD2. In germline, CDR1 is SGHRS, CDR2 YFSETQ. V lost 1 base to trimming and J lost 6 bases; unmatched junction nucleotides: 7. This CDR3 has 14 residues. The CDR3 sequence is CASSLQASGSEQYF. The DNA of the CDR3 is TGCGCCAGCAGCTTGCAGGCTAGCGGTTCCGAGCAGTACTTC. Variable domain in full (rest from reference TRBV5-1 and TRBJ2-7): KAGVTQTPRYLIKTRGQQVTLSCSPISGHRSVSWYQQTPGQGLQFLFEYFSETQRNKGNFPGRFSGRQFSNSRSEMNVSTLELGDSALYLCASSLQASGSEQYFGPGTRLTVT.

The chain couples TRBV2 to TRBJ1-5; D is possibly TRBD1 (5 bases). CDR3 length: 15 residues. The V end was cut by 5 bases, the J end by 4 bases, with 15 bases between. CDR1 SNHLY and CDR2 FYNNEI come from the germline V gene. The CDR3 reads CASSLSRGSNQPQHF. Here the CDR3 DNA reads TGTGCCAGCAGTCTCAGTAGGGGTTCGAATCAGCCCCAGCATTTT.

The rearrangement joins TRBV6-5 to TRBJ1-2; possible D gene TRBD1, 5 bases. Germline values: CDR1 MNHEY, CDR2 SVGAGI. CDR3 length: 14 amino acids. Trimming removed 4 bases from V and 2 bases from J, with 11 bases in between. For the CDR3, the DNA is TGTGCCAGCAGTTTGGACACGTTAAACTATGGCTACACCTTC. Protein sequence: CASSLDTLNYGYTF.

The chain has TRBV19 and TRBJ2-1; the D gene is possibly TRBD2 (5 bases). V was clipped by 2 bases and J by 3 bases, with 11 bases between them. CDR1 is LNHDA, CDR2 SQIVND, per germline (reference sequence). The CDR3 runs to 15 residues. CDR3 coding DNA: TGTGCCAGTAGTATACTAGCTATGGACTACAATGAGCAGTTCTTC. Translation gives CASSILAMDYNEQFF.

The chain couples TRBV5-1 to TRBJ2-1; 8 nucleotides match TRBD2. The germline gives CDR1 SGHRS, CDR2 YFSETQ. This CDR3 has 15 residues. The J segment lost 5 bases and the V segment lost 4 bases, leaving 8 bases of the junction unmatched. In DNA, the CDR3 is TGCGCCAGCAGCCGGGGCATCGGGGGGGACAATGAGCAGTTCTTC. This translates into CASSRGIGGDNEQFF.

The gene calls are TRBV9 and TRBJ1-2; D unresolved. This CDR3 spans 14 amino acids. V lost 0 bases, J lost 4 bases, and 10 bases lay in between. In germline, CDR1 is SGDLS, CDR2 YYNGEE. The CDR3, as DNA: TGTGCCAGCAGCGTAGAGCGGAGGCCCTATGGCTACACCTTC. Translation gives CASSVERRPYGYTF. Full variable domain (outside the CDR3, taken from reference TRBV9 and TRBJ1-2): DSGVTQTPKHLITATGQRVTLRCSPRSGDLSVYWYQQSLDQGLQFLIQYYNGEERAKGNILERFSAQQFPDLHSELNLSSLELGDSALYFCASSVERRPYGYTFGSGTRLTVV.

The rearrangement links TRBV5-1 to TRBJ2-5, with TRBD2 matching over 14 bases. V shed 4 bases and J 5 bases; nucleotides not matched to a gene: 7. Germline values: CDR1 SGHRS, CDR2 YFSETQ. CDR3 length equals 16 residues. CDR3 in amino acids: CASSTRLAGGEETQYF. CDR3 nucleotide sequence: TGCGCCAGCAGCACCAGACTAGCGGGAGGGGAGGAGACCCAGTACTTC.

CDR3 bases: TGTGCCAGCAGTCCTCGGGGGGGATATGGAAACACCATATATTTT. It translates to CASSPRGGYGNTIYF. The genes are TRBV6-5 and TRBJ1-3; maybe TRBD1 (5 bases). CDR3 length equals 15 residues. V dropped 5 bases and J dropped 3 bases, with 14 bases sitting between them. Looked up from germline, CDR1 is MNHEY and CDR2 is SVGAGI.

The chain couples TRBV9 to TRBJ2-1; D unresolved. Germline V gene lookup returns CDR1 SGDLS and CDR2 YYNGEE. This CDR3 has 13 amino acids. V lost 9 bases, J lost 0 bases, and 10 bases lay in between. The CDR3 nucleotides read TGTGCCACCGGGTTTAGCTCCTACAATGAGCAGTTCTTC. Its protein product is CATGFSSYNEQFF.

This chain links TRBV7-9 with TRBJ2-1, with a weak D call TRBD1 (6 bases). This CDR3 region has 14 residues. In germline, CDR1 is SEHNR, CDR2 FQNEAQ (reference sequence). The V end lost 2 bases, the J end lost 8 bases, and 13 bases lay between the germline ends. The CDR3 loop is CASSLPPKGDEQFF. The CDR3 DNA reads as TGTGCCAGCAGCTTACCTCCAAAGGGGGATGAGCAGTTCTTC.

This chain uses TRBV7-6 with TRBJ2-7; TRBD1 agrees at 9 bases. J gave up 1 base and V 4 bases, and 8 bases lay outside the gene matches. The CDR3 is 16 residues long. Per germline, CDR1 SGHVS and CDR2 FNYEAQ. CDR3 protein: CASSSSPGQGSYEQYF. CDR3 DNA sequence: TGTGCCAGCAGCTCGTCCCCCGGACAGGGGTCCTACGAGCAGTACTTC. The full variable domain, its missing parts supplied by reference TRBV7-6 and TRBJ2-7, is GAGVSQSPRYKVTKRGQDVALRCDPISGHVSLYWYRQALGQGPEFLTYFNYEAQQDKSGLPNDRFSAERPEGSISTLTIQRTEQRDSAMYRCASSSSPGQGSYEQYFGPGTRLTVT.